This TCR beta chain derives from a study of T cell changes during pregnancy in multiple sclerosis. V dropped 6 bases and J dropped 5 bases, with 13 bases sitting between them. Germline lookup yields CDR1 LGHNT and CDR2 FRNRAP. The CDR3 loop spans 13 amino acids. The table came from immunoSEQ multiplex PCR; TCRdb's copy has only in-frame clones and leaves some out. Of 35,000 to 50,000 clones in the sample, about 85% were seen once. The rearrangement joins TRBV12-5 to TRBJ2-5; tentative D call: TRBD2 (5 bases). The source is a female donor with multiple sclerosis, enrolled in a pregnancy study. Source: CD4+ T cells from peripheral blood mononuclear cells, taken before pregnancy. The CDR3 sequence: CASGSGIEETQYF. In nucleotides, the CDR3 is TGTGCTAGTGGCTCGGGGATAGAGGAGACCCAGTACTTC.